What follows is one TCR beta chain and its context. Its specificity is unknown. Clones were sequenced by immunoSEQ multiplex PCR, and TCRdb holds only the in-frame ones, with some missing. The sample records about 61,000 clones, around 82% being singletons. The source of the sample is a study of OX40 agonist ivuxolimab in advanced cancers. On the study more broadly: Eligibility rules accepted prior anti-PD-1, anti-PD-L1 or anti-CTLA-4 therapy, and roughly 42% had some.

Deletions cut 3 bases from V and 6 bases from J, with 15 bases between. The CDR3 has 15 amino acids. Germline CDR1 is SGHNT and CDR2 is YYREEE (reference sequence). Study-level results: CD8+ T cells averaged more expanded clones than CD4+. Clonal expansion was seen in CD4+ and CD8+ blood T cells by week 6 at 0.1 to 3.0 mg/kg.

The specimen was CD4+ or CD8+ T cells sorted from blood, collected in a trial of the OX40 agonist ivuxolimab. The TCR was taken from an adult with an advanced solid tumor such as melanoma, head and neck, liver or kidney cancer. J is TRBJ1-4 and V is TRBV5-4, with a possible D match to TRBD1 (5 bases). The CDR3 protein is CASSSPGTSDEKLFF. CDR3 coding DNA: TGTGCCAGCAGCTCTCCCGGGACCTCAGATGAAAAACTGTTTTTT.